The entry that follows covers one TCR beta chain sequence. This specimen belongs to a study of blood T cell repertoires in COVID-19. At the level of the study: From the United States, Italy and Spain came samples of acute and convalescent COVID-19.

Clones were sequenced by immunoSEQ multiplex PCR, and TCRdb holds only the in-frame ones, with some missing. The profile shows about 40,000 clones, around 80% of them singletons. Germline-derived CDR1 and CDR2 are SGHDN and FVKESK. CDR3 length: 14 amino acids. Sequenced: peripheral blood. The chain employs TRBV14 and TRBJ1-2; D is possibly TRBD1 (5 bases). The source is a man at least 80 years old with active or convalescent COVID-19. CDR3 amino acids: CVRRGRYAVGGYTF. The CDR3 DNA is TGTGTCCGGAGGGGCAGATACGCGGTTGGAGGCTACACCTTC.